This paragraph reports one TCR beta chain. The target antigen is unknown. This record comes from a study of neoadjuvant anti-PD-1 for oral cavity cancer. General study points: Higher pretreatment Treg/Th17 ratios tracked higher pretreatment blood clonality.

The assay was immunoSEQ multiplex PCR, and TCRdb's table has in-frame clones only and misses some. There are about 15,000 clones in the sample; 62% occur only once, and roughly 2.3% lies in the top ten. The CDR3 is 16 amino acids. Germline V CDR1 and CDR2: SGHTA, FQGNSA. The germline V and J ends were trimmed by 5 bases and 5 bases, with 16 bases remaining between them. The source of this sequence is a person aged 35-79 years with oral cavity squamous cell carcinoma. Source: PBMCs, taken before nivolumab (anti-PD-1) treatment. The chain recombines TRBV7-2 with TRBJ1-6, with D possibly matching TRBD1 (6 bases). The CDR3, as DNA: TGTGCCAGCAGCAGTCGTTGGGGGCAGGATAATTCACCCCTCCACTTT. Its translation is CASSSRWGQDNSPLHF.